This record concerns one TCR beta chain sequence. Its antigen is not identified. The sample is drawn from a study of OX40 agonist ivuxolimab in advanced cancers. Study in general: Ivuxolimab, an agonistic anti-OX40 (CD134) antibody, was given to patients. Notes on the study in general: More expanded clones were seen, on average, in CD8+ T cells than in CD4+. The antigens recognized by the expanded peripheral T cells, that is their antigen specificity, were not determined.

Samples were taken at baseline and on day 1 of cycles 4 and 7. CDR3 length equals 12 residues. V gave up 5 bases and J gave up 11 bases, with 15 bases separating them. Germline V gene lookup returns CDR1 LNHDA and CDR2 SQIVND (reference sequence). Using immunoSEQ multiplex PCR, the repertoire was profiled, and TCRdb retains in-frame clones only, with some absent. This table has about 42,000 clones, approximately 92% appearing once. This specimen was CD4+ or CD8+ T cells sorted from blood, taken in a trial of the OX40 agonist ivuxolimab. V and J are TRBV19 and TRBJ1-1; D is possibly TRBD1 (5 bases). The TCR originated in an adult with an advanced solid tumor such as melanoma, head and neck, liver or kidney cancer. In DNA form, the CDR3 reads TGTGCCAGTAGTTCTTCAGGGTTGGTTGCTTTCTTT. Its protein is CASSSSGLVAFF.